The 18 T cell receptor beta chains below were found in one sample sequenced in a study of blood T cell repertoires in COVID-19 (dated by TCRdb to 2018 to 2020). Library preparation was by the immunoSEQ multiplex PCR assay. Not all clones reach the TCRdb copy of this immuneACCESS table, which keeps in-frame sequences only. Checked studies attribute under half of the gap to unresolved V genes and leave the rest unexplained. The table for this sample lists hundreds of thousands of clones; about 89% of them were counted only once. The ten largest clones represent roughly 1.2% of the sample. Sequenced: peripheral blood. These receptors all come from a man aged 35 to 55 with acute or convalescent COVID-19.

The chain has TRBV25-1 and TRBJ2-5; D is unclear. This CDR3 contains 11 residues. Germline CDR1 and CDR2: MGHDK and SYGVNS. CDR3 DNA sequence: TGTGCTATGGAGTCCCAAGAGACCCAGTACTTC. Residues: CAMESQETQYF.

This clone appeared once. V usage is TRBV27 and J usage is TRBJ2-3; no clear D gene. CDR1 and CDR2 from the germline V gene are MNHEY and SMNVEV (reference sequence). V was shortened by 0 bases and J by 2 bases, with 15 bases between the two germline ends. There are 17 residues in the CDR3. CDR3 protein: CASSLSNQISYTDTQYF. In DNA, the CDR3 is TGTGCCAGCAGTTTATCGAACCAGATATCATACACAGATACGCAGTATTTT.

The chain uses TRBV4-2 and TRBJ1-4; D uncertain. Germline V CDR1 and CDR2: LGHNA, YNFKEQ. The CDR3 length is 15 residues. Deletions cut 0 bases from V and 7 bases from J, with 12 bases between. As DNA, the CDR3 is TGTGCCAGCAGCCAAGATAGAGGGCGAGGTGAAAAACTGTTTTTT. Amino acid sequence: CASSQDRGRGEKLFF.

This clone has only a few counts. This CDR3 reads CASSVASTNEKLFF. CDR3 nucleotide sequence: TGTGCCAGCAGCGTAGCTTCAACTAATGAAAAACTGTTTTTT. This chain links TRBV9 with TRBJ1-4; D is ambiguous. V shed 0 bases and J shed 0 bases, with 3 bases lying between them. Germline CDR1 and CDR2: SGDLS and YYNGEE. This CDR3 region has 14 residues. The full variable domain, its missing parts supplied by reference TRBV9 and TRBJ1-4, is DSGVTQTPKHLITATGQRVTLRCSPRSGDLSVYWYQQSLDQGLQFLIQYYNGEERAKGNILERFSAQQFPDLHSELNLSSLELGDSALYFCASSVASTNEKLFFGSGTQLSVL.

This chain links TRBV12-3 or TRBV12-4 with TRBJ1-2, with D perhaps matching TRBD1 (5 bases). The CDR3 spans 13 residues. The ends were cut back, 3 bases at V and 4 bases at J, with 9 bases in the middle. CDR3 sequence reads: CASSFQGIYGYTF. Written as DNA, the CDR3 is TGTGCCAGCAGTTTTCAGGGAATCTATGGCTACACCTTC.

The chain couples TRBV28 to TRBJ2-7; 8 positions match TRBD2. CDR1 is MDHEN, CDR2 SYDVKM, per germline. This CDR3 region has 14 residues. V was pared by 5 bases and J by 3 bases, with 6 bases of the junction left unmatched. The CDR3 is CASSRLGTSYEQYF. In DNA, the CDR3 is TGTGCCAGCAGTCGTCTCGGGACTAGCTACGAGCAGTACTTC.

J is TRBJ1-1 and V is TRBV7-9; D is uncertain. V gave up 0 bases and J gave up 7 bases, with 15 bases separating them. This CDR3 is built from 15 residues. CDR1 is SEHNR and CDR2 is FQNEAQ in the germline V gene (reference sequence). The CDR3 sequence is CASSLAGRRRDEAFF. The CDR3 DNA follows: TGTGCCAGCAGCTTAGCGGGTCGAAGGAGAGATGAAGCTTTCTTT.

The rearrangement joins TRBV4-2 to TRBJ1-1; tentatively, D is TRBD1 (5 bases). Trimming took 0 bases from V and 5 from J, leaving 13 bases between them. CDR1 is LGHNA and CDR2 is YNFKEQ in the germline V gene. CDR3 length equals 15 residues. CDR3 loop: CASSQDQSGWTEAFF. DNA of the CDR3: TGTGCCAGCAGCCAAGACCAATCAGGGTGGACTGAAGCTTTCTTT.

The chain is built from TRBV5-4 and TRBJ2-7; TRBD2 is a possible D gene (5 bases). The CDR3 is 16 residues long. V lost 0 bases, J lost 0 bases, and 13 bases lay in between. Germline V gives CDR1 SGHNT, CDR2 YYREEE (reference sequence). CDR3 DNA: TGTGCCAGCAGCTTGGGGCCGGGATCTAACTCCTACGAGCAGTACTTC. It yields the protein CASSLGPGSNSYEQYF. The entire variable domain, with the rest obtained from reference TRBV5-4 and TRBJ2-7, is as follows: ETGVTQSPTHLIKTRGQQVTLRCSSQSGHNTVSWYQQALGQGPQFIFQYYREEENGRGNFPPRFSGLQFPNYSSELNVNALELDDSALYLCASSLGPGSNSYEQYFGPGTRLTVT.

With regard to this clone: Distinct nucleotide sequences in the sample also encode this CDR3. The chain carries TRBV19 and TRBJ2-7; TRBD1 aligns across 8 bases. The CDR3 sequence is 15 residues long. J lost 2 bases, V lost 5 bases, and 8 bases had no gene match. The V gene's germline CDR1 is LNHDA and CDR2 SQIVND (reference sequence). CDR3 sequence (DNA): TGTGCCAGTAGTCTCGGACAGGGCCTTCCCTACGAGCAGTACTTC. The encoded protein is CASSLGQGLPYEQYF.

The chain joins TRBV19 to TRBJ1-5; D perhaps matches TRBD1 (6 bases). The CDR3 is 14 residues long. CDR1 is LNHDA and CDR2 is SQIVND in the germline V gene (reference sequence). Between the trimmed V and J ends, which lost 8 bases and 7 bases, there was a span of 18 bases. The CDR3 here is CASQEGQSQQPQHF. CDR3 nucleotide sequence: TGTGCCAGTCAAGAAGGACAGTCTCAGCAGCCCCAGCATTTT.

This sequence joins TRBV6-5 and TRBJ2-3; 9 bases align to TRBD1. Germline lookup yields CDR1 MNHEY and CDR2 SVGAGI. The CDR3 extends over 14 amino acids. V lost 4 bases, J lost 8 bases, and 7 bases stayed unmatched. The CDR3 loop reads CASSSGTGYGTQYF. The CDR3 coding sequence is TGTGCCAGCAGTTCAGGGACAGGGTATGGTACGCAGTATTTT.

The chain employs TRBV9 and TRBJ2-7; possible D gene TRBD1, 7 bases. CDR1 and CDR2 from the germline V gene are SGDLS and YYNGEE. The CDR3 is 16 amino acids. The V end lost 4 bases, the J end lost 4 bases, and 21 bases lay between the germline ends. The CDR3 spells CASSPRGVGTAYEQYF. CDR3 nucleotide sequence: TGTGCCAGCAGCCCGAGGGGGGTCGGGACAGCTTACGAGCAGTACTTC.

V is TRBV5-4 and J is TRBJ2-7, with D maybe TRBD1 (6 bases). The CDR3 length is 15 residues. Trimming left V 0 bases short and J 3 bases short, with 13 bases between. Per germline, CDR1 SGHNT and CDR2 YYREEE (reference sequence). As DNA, the CDR3 is TGTGCCAGCAGCTTGGGGACTGGGACAAGCTACGAGCAGTACTTC. Translating it yields CASSLGTGTSYEQYF. Filled out from reference TRBV5-4 and TRBJ2-7, the complete variable domain reads ETGVTQSPTHLIKTRGQQVTLRCSSQSGHNTVSWYQQALGQGPQFIFQYYREEENGRGNFPPRFSGLQFPNYSSELNVNALELDDSALYLCASSLGTGTSYEQYFGPGTRLTVT.

Comments on this clone: Distinct nucleotide sequences in the sample also encode this CDR3. This chain links TRBV28 with TRBJ1-4, with 7 positions matching TRBD1. J lost 4 bases, V lost 6 bases, and 5 bases had no gene match. CDR3 length equals 14 residues. Germline-derived CDR1 and CDR2 are MDHEN and SYDVKM. The CDR3 sequence is CASSSGTVNEKLFF. The CDR3 DNA reads as TGTGCCAGCAGCTCCGGGACAGTTAATGAAAAACTGTTTTTT.

The rearrangement uses TRBV10-3 and TRBJ2-2, with TRBD2 identical over 16 bases. The germline V gene encodes CDR1 ENHRY and CDR2 SYGVKD. This CDR3 region has 19 residues. V dropped 4 bases and J dropped 6; count of bases not matched to a gene: 11. As DNA, the CDR3 is TGTGCCATCAGTGCCCCGGGACTAGCGGGAGGGCCGGGTTCCGGGGAGCTGTTTTTT. The encoded protein is CAISAPGLAGGPGSGELFF.

This clone was detected only once. The chain has TRBV10-1 and TRBJ1-5; tentatively, D is TRBD1 (6 bases). The length of the CDR3 is 16 residues. Germline V gene data show CDR1 as WNHNN and CDR2 as SYGVQD (reference sequence). Trimming removed 3 bases from V and 6 bases from J, with 18 bases in between. The CDR3 spells CASSERKTGLRQPQHF. The DNA for the CDR3 is TGCGCCAGCAGTGAACGGAAAACAGGGTTACGTCAGCCCCAGCATTTT.

V usage is TRBV7-9 and J usage is TRBJ1-4; no definite D call. The CDR3 contains 14 residues. V lost 5 bases, J lost 5 bases, and 12 bases lay in between. Germline CDR1 reads SEHNR; CDR2 reads FQNEAQ (reference sequence). CDR3 DNA sequence: TGTGCCAGCAGCCAAGTAGGAGGGAATGAAAAACTGTTTTTT. This encodes CASSQVGGNEKLFF.